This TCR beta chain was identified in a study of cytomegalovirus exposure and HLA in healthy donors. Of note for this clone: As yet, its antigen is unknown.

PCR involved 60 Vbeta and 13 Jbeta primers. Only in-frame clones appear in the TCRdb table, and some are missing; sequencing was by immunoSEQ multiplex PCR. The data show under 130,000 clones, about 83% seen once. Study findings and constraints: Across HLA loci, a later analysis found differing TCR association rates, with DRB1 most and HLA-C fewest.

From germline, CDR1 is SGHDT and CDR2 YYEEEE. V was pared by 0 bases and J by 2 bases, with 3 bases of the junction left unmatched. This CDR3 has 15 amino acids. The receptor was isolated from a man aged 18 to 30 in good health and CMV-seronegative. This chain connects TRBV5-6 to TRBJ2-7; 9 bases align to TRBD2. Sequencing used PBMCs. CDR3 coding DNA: TGTGCCAGCAGCTTGGTGTCTAGCGGGACCTACGAGCAGTACTTC. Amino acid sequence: CASSLVSSGTYEQYF. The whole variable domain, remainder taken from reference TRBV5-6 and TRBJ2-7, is DAGVTQSPTHLIKTRGQQVTLRCSPKSGHDTVSWYQQALGQGPQFIFQYYEEEERQRGNFPDRFSGHQFPNYSSELNVNALLLGDSALYLCASSLVSSGTYEQYFGPGTRLTVT.